The entry below gives a single T cell receptor (beta chain) sequence along with its context. The record originates from a study of blood T cell repertoires in COVID-19. Turning to the study itself: The United States, Italy and Spain supplied acute and convalescent COVID-19 samples. T cells, B-cell-depleted T cells, or PBMCs provided the cDNA or gDNA that served as material.

The CDR3 is made up of 20 amino acids. The germline V gene has CDR1 MGHRA and CDR2 YSYEKL. Losses at the gene ends were 1 base for V and 4 bases for J; bases not matched to a gene: 21. Original data processing: Reference gene primer amplification gave nucleated cell count estimates. The assay was immunoSEQ multiplex PCR, and TCRdb's table has in-frame clones only and misses some. V and J calls and clone size are copied from that table; D and trimming were computed from the DNA. The data show a few hundred thousand clones, around four fifths seen once. The rearrangement joins TRBV4-1 to TRBJ1-1; TRBD1 matches 7 bases. The material sequenced was peripheral blood. This clonotype originated in a woman aged 45-59 years with acute or convalescent COVID-19. CDR3: CASSQVLQDRRPSLSTEAFF. In DNA form, the CDR3 reads TGCGCCAGCAGCCAAGTGCTACAGGACAGGCGCCCAAGTTTGAGCACTGAAGCTTTCTTT.